These 13 T cell receptor beta chains share one sample of origin, sequenced in a study of cytomegalovirus exposure and HLA in healthy donors. The PCR used 60 Vbeta and 13 Jbeta primers. Measured with immunoSEQ multiplex PCR; TCRdb has only the in-frame clones, and not every one. The sample includes approximately 150,000 clones, roughly three quarters of them seen just once. The specimen sequenced was PBMCs. The source of these receptors is a male donor in good health and CMV-seropositive.

The genes are TRBV4-1 and TRBJ2-7, with 8 positions matching TRBD1. Trimming cost V 0 bases and J 2 bases; bases outside gene matches: 3. Germline V CDR1 and CDR2: MGHRA, YSYEKL. This CDR3 is built from 15 residues. The CDR3 is CASSQDGTGPYEQYF. CDR3 sequence (DNA): TGCGCCAGCAGCCAAGATGGGACAGGCCCCTACGAGCAGTACTTC.

This chain uses TRBV5-1 with TRBJ1-1, with 9 bases matching TRBD1. Trimming cost V 2 bases and J 2 bases; bases outside gene matches: 7. Germline V gives CDR1 SGHRS, CDR2 YFSETQ. This CDR3 has 16 residues. The CDR3 loop is CASSLGQGRSNTEAFF. For the CDR3, the DNA is TGCGCCAGCAGCTTAGGACAGGGGAGATCAAACACTGAAGCTTTCTTT.

The V gene is TRBV5-1, the J gene TRBJ2-6; no definite D call. The V end lost 5 bases, the J end lost 0 bases, and 21 bases lay between the germline ends. There are 19 residues in the CDR3. Germline V lookup: CDR1 SGHRS, CDR2 YFSETQ. The CDR3, as DNA: TGCGCCAGCAGTTTTCGGCCACCAGGTGTTTCCTCTGGGGCCAACGTCCTGACTTTC. Its translation is CASSFRPPGVSSGANVLTF.

This chain joins TRBV2 and TRBJ2-3, with D unresolved. V was cut by 4 bases and J by 3 bases, with 14 bases left in between. The CDR3 totals 15 residues. Germline CDR1 and CDR2: SNHLY and FYNNEI. The CDR3 here is CASSGYSPRTDTQYF. The CDR3 region has the DNA TGTGCCAGCAGTGGGTACTCGCCACGAACAGATACGCAGTATTTT.

The chain is built from TRBV6-5 and TRBJ2-7; D is unclear. The CDR3 contains 13 residues. The germline gives CDR1 MNHEY, CDR2 SVGAGI. The germline V and J ends were trimmed by 2 bases and 4 bases, with 9 bases remaining between them. CDR3: CASSYGSLYEQYF. The CDR3, as DNA: TGTGCCAGCAGTTACGGTTCCCTATACGAGCAGTACTTC.

The rearrangement joins TRBV19 to TRBJ2-3; TRBD2 is a possible D gene (5 bases). The germline V and J ends were trimmed by 8 bases and 0 bases, with 6 bases remaining between them. CDR3 length: 12 amino acids. The germline V gene has CDR1 LNHDA and CDR2 SQIVND (reference sequence). The CDR3 loop is CASSGSTDTQYF. The CDR3 DNA follows: TGTGCCAGTTCGGGGAGCACAGATACGCAGTATTTT. Looking up the rest from reference TRBV19 and TRBJ2-3 gives the full variable domain: DGGITQSPKYLFRKEGQNVTLSCEQNLNHDAMYWYRQDPGQGLRLIYYSQIVNDFQKGDIAEGYSVSREKKESFPLTVTSAQKNPTAFYLCASSGSTDTQYFGPGTRLTVL.

The rearrangement uses TRBV19 and TRBJ1-4; no definite D call. The ends were cut back, 3 bases at V and 7 bases at J, with 18 bases in the middle. Germline V CDR1 and CDR2: LNHDA, SQIVND (reference sequence). The CDR3 runs 16 residues. CDR3 DNA sequence: TGTGCCAGTAGTATTTCTTTTCCTCGGTCCGGTGAAAAACTGTTTTTT. Translated, it gives CASSISFPRSGEKLFF.

The genes are TRBV19 and TRBJ1-6; weak D call: TRBD1 (5 bases). Germline CDR1 reads LNHDA; CDR2 reads SQIVND (reference sequence). V was pared by 6 bases and J by 7 bases, with 13 bases between. There are 14 residues in the CDR3. CDR3 coding DNA: TGTGCCAGTAGATTCCAGGGTAGCAATTCACCCCTCCACTTT. This translates into CASRFQGSNSPLHF.

This clone was seen a few times. The rearrangement uses TRBV7-2 and TRBJ2-3, with D tentatively TRBD1 (5 bases). The CDR3 length is 15 residues. Between the trimmed V and J ends, which lost 5 bases and 1 base, there was a span of 13 bases. CDR1 SGHTA and CDR2 FQGNSA come from the germline V gene. Here the CDR3 DNA reads TGTGCCAGCAGCCACGATCAGGGTGGCACAGATACGCAGTATTTT. This codes for CASSHDQGGTDTQYF.

The rearrangement uses TRBV6-5 and TRBJ2-1; the match to TRBD2 covers 7 bases. The V gene's germline CDR1 is MNHEY and CDR2 SVGAGI. The CDR3 length is 15 residues. Losses at the gene ends were 6 bases for V and 6 bases for J; bases not matched to a gene: 11. The chain's CDR3 is CASRPAGTTTNEQFF. CDR3 DNA sequence: TGTGCCAGCAGACCTGCCGGGACTACCACCAATGAGCAGTTCTTC.

J is TRBJ2-7 and V is TRBV15; TRBD1 agrees at 8 bases. J gave up 5 bases and V 4 bases, and 4 bases lay outside the gene matches. This CDR3 region has 13 residues. Germline CDR1 reads LNHNV; CDR2 reads YYDKDF (reference sequence). CDR3 in amino acids: CATSKDRAHEQYF. For the CDR3, the DNA is TGTGCCACCAGCAAGGACAGGGCCCACGAGCAGTACTTC.

This chain joins TRBV5-1 and TRBJ2-1; 11 positions match TRBD2. This CDR3 is 16 amino acids long. The V and J ends lost 5 bases and 6 bases, in that order; junction bases with no gene match: 10. Germline CDR1 reads SGHRS; CDR2 reads YFSETQ. The chain's CDR3 is CASSFQGTSGLNEQFF. The CDR3, as DNA: TGCGCCAGCAGTTTCCAGGGGACTAGCGGTCTCAATGAGCAGTTCTTC.

The V call is TRBV7-9, the J call TRBJ2-1; TRBD2 agrees at 10 bases. Germline V lookup: CDR1 SEHNR, CDR2 FQNEAQ (reference sequence). The CDR3 runs 14 residues. V was clipped by 10 bases and J by 9 bases; unmatched bases: 12. The CDR3 is CATRRGTSEGEQFF. The CDR3 nucleotides are TGTGCCACCCGTCGGGGGACTAGCGAAGGTGAGCAGTTCTTC.